This T cell receptor (beta chain) was observed in a study of cytomegalovirus exposure and HLA in healthy donors. This CDR3 has 15 residues. V shed 5 bases and J 6 bases; nucleotides not matched to a gene: 9. Germline V gives CDR1 LNHDA, CDR2 SQIVND (reference sequence). PCR amplification relied on 60 Vbeta primers (plus 13 Jbeta primers). Using immunoSEQ multiplex PCR, the repertoire was profiled, and TCRdb retains in-frame clones only, with some absent. The table lists 95,000 to 130,000 clones, 75% of them singletons. The chain recombines TRBV19 with TRBJ2-2; 7 bases align to TRBD1. The sample was PBMCs. The TCR was taken from a woman younger than 30 in good health and CMV-seronegative. The CDR3 loop reads CASSWVTGVAGELFF. The CDR3 bases are TGTGCCAGTAGTTGGGTTACAGGGGTTGCCGGGGAGCTGTTTTTT.